This T cell receptor beta chain stems from a study of T cell repertoires in cytomegalovirus infection. Study information: Well-studied HLA-B-restricted epitopes and recently identified HLA-C-restricted epitopes of CMV were both used in the study. Both a matching HLA type and CMV infection were indicated by public TCR beta signatures.

For this clonotype: Antigen unknown.

TCRdb reprocessed the reads via MiXCR and lists one record per CDR3 protein. The sample consists of some 270,000 distinct CDR3 sequences, roughly 21% of them appearing once. This CDR3 has 14 residues. With 3 bases removed from V and 0 bases from J, the gap between germline ends came to 8 bases. CDR1 LNHNV and CDR2 YYDKDF come from the germline V gene (reference sequence). The study's findings and limits: CMV-specific TCR beta clonotypes restricted by HLA-C were the ones dominating the ex vivo response.

The receptor's source is a human donor in good health (CMV status not recorded). Some clones in this sample may be carry-over from other donors' samples. V usage is TRBV15 and J usage is TRBJ1-2, with D perhaps TRBD1 (5 bases). Sequencing used cultured PBMCs, obtained from culture after CMV antigen stimulation. The CDR3 region has the DNA TGTGCCACCAGCAGGCAGGGAGCTAACTATGGCTACACCTTC. This gives the protein CATSRQGANYGYTF. The full variable domain, with the rest looked up from reference TRBV15 and TRBJ1-2, is DAMVIQNPRYQVTQFGKPVTLSCSQTLNHNVMYWYQQKSSQAPKLLFHYYDKDFNNEADTPDNFQSRRPNTSFCFLDIRSPGLGDTAMYLCATSRQGANYGYTFGSGTRLTVV.